The entry below gives a single T cell receptor (beta chain) sequence along with its context. This sample stems from a study of T cells in Graves' hyperthyroidism and ophthalmopathy. Background on the study: Peripheral blood was acquired at first diagnosis, ahead of any therapy whatsoever.

Germline CDR1 and CDR2: MNHEY and SVGAGI. This CDR3 has 13 amino acids. Trimming cost V 2 bases and J 12 bases; bases outside gene matches: 7. Amplification yielded TCR beta CDR3 regions, with RNA transcripts as the source. The HTBI primer set was used in a first-round RT-PCR of the TCR CDR3. TCRdb fed the multiplex PCR reads into MiXCR, producing one record per CDR3 protein. The data hold hundreds of thousands of distinct CDR3 sequences, with just under 20% observed a single time. The chain links TRBV6-5 to TRBJ1-1; 9 positions agree with TRBD1. This sequence was found in a man between 35 and 55 years old with Graves' ophthalmopathy. The sequencing sample was made of blood. CDR3 bases: TGTGCCAGCAGTTACCGAACAGGGGGCAAGACTTTCTTT. This translates into CASSYRTGGKTFF.